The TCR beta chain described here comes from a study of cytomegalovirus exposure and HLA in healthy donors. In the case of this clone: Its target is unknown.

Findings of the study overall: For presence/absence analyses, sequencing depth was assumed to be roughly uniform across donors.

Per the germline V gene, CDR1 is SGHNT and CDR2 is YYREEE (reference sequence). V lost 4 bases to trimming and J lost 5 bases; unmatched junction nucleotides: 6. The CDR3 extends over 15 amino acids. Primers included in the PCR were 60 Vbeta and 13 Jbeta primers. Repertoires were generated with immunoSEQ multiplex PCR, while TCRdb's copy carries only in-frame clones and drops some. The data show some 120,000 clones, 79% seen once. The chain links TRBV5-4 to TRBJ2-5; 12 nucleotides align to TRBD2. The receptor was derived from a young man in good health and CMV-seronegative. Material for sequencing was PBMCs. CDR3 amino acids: CASSPRLAGAETQYF. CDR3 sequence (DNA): TGTGCCAGCAGCCCCCGACTAGCGGGAGCGGAGACCCAGTACTTC.